The rows below give T cell receptor beta chains drawn from one sample of a study of tumor-infiltrating lymphocytes in primary liver carcinoma. TCRdb processed the multiplex PCR reads anew with MiXCR; each CDR3 protein has one entry. Among just over 300,000 distinct CDR3 sequences listed, 58% were seen once. Sequencing input: peripheral blood. The receptors come from a woman aged 30 to 39 with primary liver carcinoma and hepatitis B virus infection. CDR3s include the opening cysteine and the closing phenylalanine or tryptophan.

v_call cdr3_aa
TRBV11-2 CASSSKSGTATGKLFF
TRBV6-2/TRBV6-3 CASSYSGFGELFF
TRBV18 CARSPGQNTEAFF
TRBV4-2 CASSQPLAKNIQYF
TRBV29-1 CSVCRSGAYNEQSF
TRBV11-2 CASSTPTLNEQYF
TRBV14 CASSRPTGNTNEKLFF
TRBV18 CVSSEVRTPNEQFF
TRBV7-9 CASRQSAHDYGYTF
TRBV12-3/TRBV12-4 CASSLGLPGGYTF
TRBV6-5 CASKPSQGGRHNEQFF
TRBV11-2 CASGSYGQETQYF